Each of the 18 T cell receptor beta chains below was sequenced from the same sample in a study of cytomegalovirus exposure and HLA in healthy donors. The repertoire was sequenced with immunoSEQ multiplex PCR; TCRdb's copy has only in-frame clones and lacks some. The sample gives 110,000 or so clones, 85% to 90% of which show up once; about 4% is in the top ten. The specimen was PBMCs. Source of these receptors: a woman aged 18-29 years in good health and CMV-seropositive.

The chain uses TRBV5-6 and TRBJ2-7; tentatively, D is TRBD1 (7 bases). The CDR3 contains 15 residues. The V end was cut by 4 bases, the J end by 2 bases, with 16 bases between. CDR1 and CDR2 from the germline V gene are SGHDT and YYEEEE. CDR3 bases: TGTGCCAGCAGCGCGGGACAGACAATAACCTACGAGCAGTACTTC. It encodes CASSAGQTITYEQYF.

The chain uses TRBV6-1 and TRBJ2-2; 9 bases map to TRBD1. Trimming took 11 bases from V and 4 from J; bases not matched to a gene: 8. Germline V gene sequence: CDR1 MNHNS, CDR2 SASEGT. CDR3 size: 14 residues. The CDR3 sequence: CAGTQGAVTGELFF. The CDR3 DNA reads as TGTGCCGGAACACAGGGGGCGGTCACCGGGGAGCTGTTTTTT.

The rearrangement uses TRBV5-1 and TRBJ2-7; TRBD1 is a possible D gene (6 bases). This CDR3 is built from 15 residues. V was clipped by 2 bases and J by 0 bases, with 12 bases between them. Germline assignment: CDR1 SGHRS and CDR2 YFSETQ. The CDR3 spells CASSFSRDTSYEQYF. CDR3 nucleotide sequence: TGCGCCAGCAGCTTCTCTCGGGACACCTCCTACGAGCAGTACTTC.

The chain has TRBV18 and TRBJ2-1, with D unresolved. The CDR3 sequence is 14 residues long. CDR1 and CDR2 (germline): KGHSH, LQKENI. Trimming stripped 0 bases from V and 4 bases from J, with 7 bases between. CDR3 in DNA: TGTGCCAGCTCACCACCTGCACGGTACAATGAGCAGTTCTTC. It translates to CASSPPARYNEQFF.

This clone occurred a few times. The V gene is TRBV4-1, the J gene TRBJ1-1; D is undetermined. The V end was cut by 3 bases, the J end by 2 bases, with 16 bases between. Germline assignment: CDR1 MGHRA and CDR2 YSYEKL. The CDR3 runs to 16 residues. The CDR3 DNA sequence: TGCGCCAGCAGCCATATTTGGGCGAAATTAAACACTGAAGCTTTCTTT. It codes for CASSHIWAKLNTEAFF.

This chain links TRBV5-4 with TRBJ1-2; no definite D call. CDR3 length: 14 residues. Trimming shortened V by 1 base and J by 1 base, and 8 bases separated the two germline ends. Germline V gene lookup returns CDR1 SGHNT and CDR2 YYREEE (reference sequence). The CDR3 is CASSLSSLNYGYTF. The CDR3 DNA reads TGTGCCAGCAGCTTGAGTAGCCTTAACTATGGCTACACCTTC.

The genes are TRBV9 and TRBJ2-1; a weak D match, TRBD2 (7 bases). Deletions cut 0 bases from V and 4 bases from J, with 11 bases between. Per the germline V gene, CDR1 is SGDLS and CDR2 is YYNGEE. The CDR3 is 15 amino acids. The CDR3 sequence: CASSVAGGEYNEQFF. The DNA for the CDR3 is TGTGCCAGCAGCGTAGCGGGGGGCGAATACAATGAGCAGTTCTTC. The variable domain in full, completed from reference TRBV9 and TRBJ2-1, reads DSGVTQTPKHLITATGQRVTLRCSPRSGDLSVYWYQQSLDQGLQFLIQYYNGEERAKGNILERFSAQQFPDLHSELNLSSLELGDSALYFCASSVAGGEYNEQFFGPGTRLTVL.

The gene calls are TRBV21-1 and TRBJ2-7; no DNA check was done on the table's D call, TRBD1. TRBV21-1 is termed a pseudogene. CDR3 length: 14 amino acids. This chain's CDR3 is CASRTGFKSYEQYF. The CDR3 DNA reads TGTGCCAGCAGGACAGGGTTTAAGTCCTACGAGCAGTACTTC.

Here the CDR3 DNA reads TGTGCCAGCAGCCCCCGACAGGGTAGTGGCTACACCTTC. It codes for CASSPRQGSGYTF. This chain connects TRBV14 to TRBJ1-2; 7 positions agree with TRBD1. Germline values: CDR1 SGHDN, CDR2 FVKESK. This CDR3 has 13 residues. J gave up 7 bases and V 4 bases, and 6 bases lay outside the gene matches.

The genes are TRBV2 and TRBJ2-1; perhaps TRBD2 as D (6 bases). V lost 8 bases to trimming and J lost 0 bases, with 17 bases between them. The V gene's germline CDR1 is SNHLY and CDR2 FYNNEI. This CDR3 spans 16 amino acids. The CDR3, as DNA: TGTGCCAGCGGACGTACGACTAGTAGCTCCTACAATGAGCAGTTCTTC. Amino acid sequence: CASGRTTSSSYNEQFF.

The V gene is TRBV28, the J gene TRBJ2-7; D is undetermined. Germline V gene lookup returns CDR1 MDHEN and CDR2 SYDVKM. There are 12 residues in the CDR3. Between the trimmed V and J ends, which lost 6 bases and 3 bases, there was a span of 9 bases. The CDR3 bases are TGTGCCAGCAGGCCTACCGGCTACGAGCAGTACTTC. This sequence encodes CASRPTGYEQYF. Full variable domain (remainder filled in from reference TRBV28 and TRBJ2-7): DVKVTQSSRYLVKRTGEKVFLECVQDMDHENMFWYRQDPGLGLRLIYFSYDVKMKEKGDIPEGYSVSREKKERFSLILESASTNQTSMYLCASRPTGYEQYFGPGTRLTVT.

The chain recombines TRBV10-3 with TRBJ1-1; D perhaps matches TRBD1 (5 bases). The CDR3 sequence is 12 residues long. The germline V and J ends were trimmed by 5 bases and 1 base, with 5 bases remaining between them. Germline V CDR1 and CDR2: ENHRY, SYGVKD. CDR3 residues: CAISTGNTEAFF. The CDR3 nucleotides read TGTGCCATCAGTACAGGGAACACTGAAGCTTTCTTT.

This rearrangement joins TRBV5-1 to TRBJ2-2, with D possibly matching TRBD1 (6 bases). The CDR3 length is 16 residues. V lost 4 bases and J lost 1, with 14 bases in between. In germline, CDR1 is SGHRS, CDR2 YFSETQ. The CDR3 DNA follows: TGCGCCAGCAGCCAAAATACGGGACAGAACACCGGGGAGCTGTTTTTT. It translates to CASSQNTGQNTGELFF. Together with reference TRBV5-1 and TRBJ2-2, the CDR3 gives the full variable domain: KAGVTQTPRYLIKTRGQQVTLSCSPISGHRSVSWYQQTPGQGLQFLFEYFSETQRNKGNFPGRFSGRQFSNSRSEMNVSTLELGDSALYLCASSQNTGQNTGELFFGEGSRLTVL.

V gene TRBV28 combines with J gene TRBJ1-5, with D possibly matching TRBD1 (6 bases). Trimming removed 4 bases at V and 2 bases at J, with 15 bases between. CDR1 is MDHEN and CDR2 is SYDVKM in the germline V gene. This CDR3 has 16 residues. The CDR3 region is CASSSGTIRGNQPQHF. The DNA for the CDR3 is TGTGCCAGCAGTTCCGGGACAATCCGAGGCAATCAGCCCCAGCATTTT.

The CDR3 DNA follows: TGTGCCAGCAGTCCCGGAGGCGGAAAACTGTTTTTT. Its protein product is CASSPGGGKLFF. J is TRBJ1-4 and V is TRBV6-5; no clear D. Germline V CDR1 and CDR2: MNHEY, SVGAGI. Trimming cost V 5 bases and J 10 bases, with 11 bases left between them. The CDR3 runs 12 residues.

The rearrangement links TRBV7-3 to TRBJ2-7; D gene unclear. Trimming removed 5 bases at V and 0 bases at J, with 11 bases between. Germline CDR1 reads SGHTA; CDR2 reads FQGTGA. The CDR3 consists of 14 residues. The CDR3 here is CASSLPTVSYEQYF. The CDR3 DNA is TGTGCCAGCAGCCTACCAACAGTCTCCTACGAGCAGTACTTC.

This clone was counted only a few times. The chain joins TRBV7-6 to TRBJ1-1; TRBD1 might be the D (5 bases). This CDR3 spans 15 amino acids. Per the germline V gene, CDR1 is SGHVS and CDR2 is FNYEAQ. The V gene lost 0 bases and the J gene lost 0 bases, with 8 bases spanning the gap. The chain's CDR3 is CASSLAGGMNTEAFF. DNA for the CDR3: TGTGCCAGCAGCTTAGCTGGGGGGATGAACACTGAAGCTTTCTTT.

The gene calls are TRBV5-5 and TRBJ1-2, with D possibly matching TRBD1 (6 bases). With 0 bases removed from V and 7 bases from J, the gap between germline ends came to 13 bases. CDR3 length equals 14 residues. Germline assignment: CDR1 SGHKS and CDR2 YYEKEE (reference sequence). The CDR3 protein is CASSLVGTRGGYTF. CDR3 nucleotide sequence: TGTGCCAGCAGCTTGGTTGGGACAAGGGGTGGCTACACCTTC.